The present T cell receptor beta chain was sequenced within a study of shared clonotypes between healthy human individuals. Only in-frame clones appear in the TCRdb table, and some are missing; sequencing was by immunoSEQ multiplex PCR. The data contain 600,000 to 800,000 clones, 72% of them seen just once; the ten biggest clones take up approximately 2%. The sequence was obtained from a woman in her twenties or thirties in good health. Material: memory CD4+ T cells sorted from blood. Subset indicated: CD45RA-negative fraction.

CDR3 residues: CASTTAGREDEKLFF. The CDR3 DNA is TGTGCCAGCACCACGGCGGGGCGGGAGGATGAAAAACTGTTTTTT. J is TRBJ1-4 and V is TRBV7-9; TRBD1 might be the D (5 bases). Looked up from germline, CDR1 is SEHNR and CDR2 is FQNEAQ (reference sequence). V was clipped by 7 bases and J by 6 bases, with 18 bases between them. The CDR3 loop spans 15 amino acids. Full variable domain (missing parts from reference TRBV7-9 and TRBJ1-4): DTGVSQNPRHKITKRGQNVTFRCDPISEHNRLYWYRQTLGQGPEFLTYFQNEAQLEKSRLLSDRFSAERPKGSFSTLEIQRTEQGDSAMYLCASTTAGREDEKLFFGSGTQLSVL.